The 23 T cell receptor beta chains listed next were all sequenced from one sample in a study of T cells in localized non-small cell lung cancer. Clones were read by immunoSEQ multiplex PCR, and TCRdb kept only the in-frame ones, dropping some. The sample yields 20,000 to 25,000 clones, around 90% seen once. The sample was peripheral blood, taken before any cancer treatment. Receptor source: a male donor at least 60 years old with stage I squamous cell lung carcinoma.

This chain connects TRBV15 to TRBJ2-1; no reliable D call. CDR3 size: 13 residues. V was trimmed by 0 bases and J by 9 bases, leaving 9 bases between them. Per germline, CDR1 LNHNV and CDR2 YYDKDF (reference sequence). The chain's CDR3 is CATSRDRLGEQFF. The CDR3 bases are TGTGCCACCAGCAGAGATCGGCTAGGTGAGCAGTTCTTC.

The V and J genes are TRBV29-1 and TRBJ2-5; no reliable D call. The CDR3 has 15 amino acids. V was clipped by 5 bases and J by 2 bases, with 18 bases between them. The germline V gene encodes CDR1 SQVTM and CDR2 ANQGSEA. The CDR3: CSVSPPGRYQETQYF. The CDR3 DNA is TGCAGCGTTTCCCCCCCCGGGCGATATCAAGAGACCCAGTACTTC.

This rearrangement joins TRBV30 to TRBJ1-2; 9 bases map to TRBD1. V was pared by 1 base and J by 12 bases, with 9 bases of the junction left unmatched. Germline V lookup: CDR1 GTSNPN, CDR2 SVGIG (reference sequence). The CDR3 contains 13 residues. The CDR3, as DNA: TGTGCCTGGAGTGACATACCCGGGACAGGGAACACCTTC. It specifies CAWSDIPGTGNTF.

This clone was observed once. This chain links TRBV5-6 with TRBJ1-2, with D possibly being TRBD1 (6 bases). This CDR3 has 13 residues. Trimming stripped 0 bases from V and 8 bases from J, with 11 bases between. The V gene's germline CDR1 is SGHDT and CDR2 YYEEEE. CDR3: CASSLDRDGGYTF. Here the CDR3 DNA reads TGTGCCAGCAGCTTGGACAGGGATGGGGGCTACACCTTC.

The chain has TRBV14 and TRBJ1-2; D might be TRBD1 (5 bases). Germline assignment: CDR1 SGHDN and CDR2 FVKESK. This CDR3 has 17 residues. The ends were cut back, 1 base at V and 0 bases at J, with 15 bases in the middle. CDR3 in DNA: TGTGCCAGCAGCCAAGTTGTGACAGCTACAGCTAACTATGGCTACACCTTC. Protein: CASSQVVTATANYGYTF.

This rearrangement joins TRBV7-3 to TRBJ2-6; 9 bases line up with TRBD1. Trimming took 5 bases from V and 4 from J; bases not matched to a gene: 6. Germline-derived CDR1 and CDR2 are SGHTA and FQGTGA. This CDR3 contains 16 residues. The CDR3 bases are TGTGCCAGCAGCCCACAGGGGGCTGGGGGGGCCAACGTCCTGACTTTC. It is translated as CASSPQGAGGANVLTF.

This clone has more than one count but fewer than ten. V gene TRBV7-8 combines with J gene TRBJ1-5; D gene ambiguous. V lost 0 bases and J lost 6, with 9 bases in between. Germline assignment: CDR1 SGHVS and CDR2 FQNEAQ. The CDR3 consists of 14 residues. The CDR3 DNA follows: TGTGCCAGCAGCTTAGCGCGGGGAGGTCAGCCCCAGCATTTT. Its protein product is CASSLARGGQPQHF.

The chain has TRBV27 and TRBJ2-1; 7 bases are shared with TRBD2. V lost 4 bases and J lost 6; bases outside the gene matches: 6. Germline values: CDR1 MNHEY, CDR2 SMNVEV (reference sequence). This CDR3 has 14 amino acids. The CDR3 nucleotides are TGTGCCAGCAGTTGGACTAGTATCCCCAATGAGCAGTTCTTC. Translating it yields CASSWTSIPNEQFF.

The V gene is TRBV5-1, the J gene TRBJ2-3, with no clear D. Germline V gene lookup returns CDR1 SGHRS and CDR2 YFSETQ. This CDR3 has 14 amino acids. Trimming removed 1 base at V and 4 bases at J, with 10 bases between. The CDR3 spells CASSLSGSADTQYF. In DNA, the CDR3 is TGCGCCAGCAGCTTGTCGGGTTCGGCAGATACGCAGTATTTT.

This clone was counted a single time. The V gene is TRBV7-3, the J gene TRBJ2-3, with TRBD2 identical over 9 bases. The CDR3 has 16 amino acids. The junction had 9 bases not matched to a gene; V was cut back by 5 bases and J by 3 bases. The germline V gene encodes CDR1 SGHTA and CDR2 FQGTGA. The CDR3 DNA reads as TGTGCCAGCAGCCCATCTAGCGGGGCTGCGACAGATACGCAGTATTTT. Translated, it gives CASSPSSGAATDTQYF.

The V call is TRBV19, the J call TRBJ1-1, with 7 bases fitting TRBD1. V shed 5 bases and J 0 bases; nucleotides not matched to a gene: 6. Per the germline V gene, CDR1 is LNHDA and CDR2 is SQIVND (reference sequence). There are 15 residues in the CDR3. CDR3 DNA: TGTGCCAGTAGTCGACAGGGAGGAGTGAACACTGAAGCTTTCTTT. Amino acids: CASSRQGGVNTEAFF.

This chain links TRBV7-2 with TRBJ2-1, with TRBD1 matching 7 bases. CDR1 and CDR2 (germline): SGHTA, FQGNSA. Losses at the gene ends were 5 bases for V and 7 bases for J; bases not matched to a gene: 11. This CDR3 spans 15 amino acids. The CDR3 sequence: CASSPVPLTGNEQFF. The CDR3 bases are TGTGCCAGCAGCCCCGTACCCCTGACAGGGAATGAGCAGTTCTTC.

V gene TRBV18 combines with J gene TRBJ2-7; 8 positions agree with TRBD1. The length of the CDR3 is 14 residues. Trimming took 2 bases from V and 6 from J; bases not matched to a gene: 6. The germline V gene encodes CDR1 KGHSH and CDR2 LQKENI. For the CDR3, the DNA is TGTGCCAGCTCACCAAGACAGGGGTTGAGCGAGCAGTACTTC. It codes for CASSPRQGLSEQYF. Full variable domain (missing parts from reference TRBV18 and TRBJ2-7): NAGVMQNPRHLVRRRGQEARLRCSPMKGHSHVYWYRQLPEEGLKFMVYLQKENIIDESGMPKERFSAEFPKEGPSILRIQQVVRGDSAAYFCASSPRQGLSEQYFGPGTRLTVT.

Written as DNA, the CDR3 is TGCGCCAGCAGCTTGGGGCAGCCCTCTGGAAACACCATATATTTT. Translation: CASSLGQPSGNTIYF. The V and J genes are TRBV5-1 and TRBJ1-3, with unresolved D. Trimming shortened V by 0 bases and J by 0 bases, and 7 bases separated the two germline ends. This CDR3 has 15 amino acids. Germline assignment: CDR1 SGHRS and CDR2 YFSETQ. Together with reference TRBV5-1 and TRBJ1-3, the CDR3 gives the full variable domain: KAGVTQTPRYLIKTRGQQVTLSCSPISGHRSVSWYQQTPGQGLQFLFEYFSETQRNKGNFPGRFSGRQFSNSRSEMNVSTLELGDSALYLCASSLGQPSGNTIYFGEGSWLTVV.

The genes are TRBV7-3 and TRBJ1-2; perhaps TRBD1 as D (5 bases). Germline CDR1 and CDR2: SGHTA and FQGTGA. Trimming took off 4 bases at V and 7 bases at J, with 16 bases between the two ends. This CDR3 comprises 14 residues. CDR3 in DNA: TGTGCCAGCAGCTCCCAGGGCAGAGACGGTGGCTACACCTTC. It codes for CASSSQGRDGGYTF. The complete variable domain, with remaining parts taken from reference TRBV7-3 and TRBJ1-2, reads GAGVSQTPSNKVTEKGKYVELRCDPISGHTALYWYRQSLGQGPEFLIYFQGTGAADDSGLPNDRFFAVRPEGSVSTLKIQRTERGDSAVYLCASSSQGRDGGYTFGSGTRLTVV.

V gene TRBV30 combines with J gene TRBJ1-6, with 8 bases lining up with TRBD1. This CDR3 contains 16 residues. The V gene's germline CDR1 is GTSNPN and CDR2 SVGIG (reference sequence). V lost 3 bases to trimming and J lost 7 bases; unmatched junction nucleotides: 11. CDR3 region: CAWSSGQGVTNSPLHF. The CDR3, as DNA: TGTGCCTGGAGCTCCGGACAGGGAGTAACAAATTCACCCCTCCACTTT.

The V and J genes are TRBV27 and TRBJ2-7; 9 nucleotides match TRBD1. The V segment lost 6 bases and the J segment 4 bases; nucleotides outside the gene matches: 7. This CDR3 contains 14 residues. Per the germline V gene, CDR1 is MNHEY and CDR2 is SMNVEV (reference sequence). The CDR3 protein is CASSPTGGGYEQYF. In DNA, the CDR3 is TGTGCCAGCAGCCCTACAGGGGGCGGATACGAGCAGTACTTC.

The chain couples TRBV30 to TRBJ1-6; D might be TRBD1 (5 bases). Germline loops: CDR1 GTSNPN, CDR2 SVGIG (reference sequence). The CDR3 has 14 amino acids. Trimming removed 2 bases from V and 7 bases from J, with 12 bases in between. CDR3 bases: TGTGCCTGGAGTCCCACAGGCGGAAATTCACCCCTCCACTTT. This codes for CAWSPTGGNSPLHF.

The J gene is TRBJ2-1, the V gene TRBV5-5, with 8 bases matching TRBD2. CDR1 is SGHKS, CDR2 YYEKEE, per germline (reference sequence). This CDR3 region has 16 residues. Losses at the gene ends were 3 bases for V and 6 bases for J; bases not matched to a gene: 11. CDR3 nucleotides: TGTGCCAGCAGCTCCTCGGGGCGGGGGGCCGTCAATGAGCAGTTCTTC. Translation: CASSSSGRGAVNEQFF.

A single count supports this clone. The V gene is TRBV29-1, the J gene TRBJ2-3; 8 bases align to TRBD2. Germline V gene lookup returns CDR1 SQVTM and CDR2 ANQGSEA. This CDR3 is built from 15 residues. J gave up 5 bases and V 0 bases, and 7 bases lay outside the gene matches. The CDR3, as DNA: TGCAGCGTTGAAGATTACGGGGGGGCGGTAGATACGCAGTATTTT. Residues: CSVEDYGGAVDTQYF.

The V and J genes are TRBV4-1 and TRBJ2-1; D gene ambiguous. There are 11 residues in the CDR3. Germline assignment: CDR1 MGHRA and CDR2 YSYEKL. The V gene lost 0 bases and the J gene lost 6 bases, with 0 bases spanning the gap. CDR3 sequence (DNA): TGCGCCAGCAGCCAAGACAATGAGCAGTTCTTC. Its translation: CASSQDNEQFF.

The chain is built from TRBV19 and TRBJ2-1; 7 nucleotides match TRBD2. The CDR3 length is 21 residues. Germline lookup yields CDR1 LNHDA and CDR2 SQIVND (reference sequence). The trim removed 2 bases at V and 0 bases at J, leaving 19 bases unmatched. CDR3 loop: CASSIWDARIGAGISYNEQFF. Here the CDR3 DNA reads TGTGCCAGTAGTATATGGGATGCCCGAATTGGAGCGGGGATCTCCTACAATGAGCAGTTCTTC.

V and J are TRBV9 and TRBJ2-3; no reliable D call. The CDR3 has 14 residues. Germline CDR1 is SGDLS and CDR2 is YYNGEE. The V end was cut by 1 base, the J end by 2 bases, with 8 bases between. Here the CDR3 reads CASSVKGDTDTQYF. The CDR3, as DNA: TGTGCCAGCAGCGTAAAAGGCGACACAGATACGCAGTATTTT.